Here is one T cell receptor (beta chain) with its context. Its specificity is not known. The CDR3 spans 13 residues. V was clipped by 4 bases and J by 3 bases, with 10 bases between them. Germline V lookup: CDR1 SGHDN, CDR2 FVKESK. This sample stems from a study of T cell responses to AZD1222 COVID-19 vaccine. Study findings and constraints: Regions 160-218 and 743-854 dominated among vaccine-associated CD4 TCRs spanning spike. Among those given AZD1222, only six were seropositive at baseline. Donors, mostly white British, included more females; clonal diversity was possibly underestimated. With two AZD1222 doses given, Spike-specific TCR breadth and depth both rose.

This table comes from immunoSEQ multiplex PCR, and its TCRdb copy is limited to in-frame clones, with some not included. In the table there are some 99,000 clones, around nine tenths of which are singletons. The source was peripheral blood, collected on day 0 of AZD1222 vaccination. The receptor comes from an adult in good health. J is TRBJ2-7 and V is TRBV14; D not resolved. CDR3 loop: CASSPDRYYEQYF. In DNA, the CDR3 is TGTGCCAGCAGCCCGGACCGATACTACGAGCAGTACTTC.